Shown below are 14 T cell receptor beta chains from a single sample sequenced in a study of blood T cell repertoires in COVID-19. Assay: immunoSEQ multiplex PCR; the TCRdb copy retains only in-frame clones and omits some. The table has about 240,000 clones, more than 75% seen once. The sequencing input was peripheral blood. These receptors all stem from a woman in her thirties who had recovered from COVID-19.

The V gene is TRBV3-1 (or the pseudogene TRBV3-2), the J gene TRBJ2-1; no clear D gene. The CDR3 consists of 14 residues. V shed 0 bases and J shed 5 bases, with 8 bases lying between them. CDR1 is LGHDT, CDR2 YNNKEL, per germline (reference sequence). DNA of the CDR3: TGTGCCAGCAGCCAAGATCGGTTTAACAATGAGCAGTTCTTC. This codes for CASSQDRFNNEQFF.

The rearrangement links TRBV2 to TRBJ2-1, with D unresolved. Per germline, CDR1 SNHLY and CDR2 FYNNEI. Between the trimmed V and J ends, which lost 8 bases and 0 bases, there was a span of 14 bases. This CDR3 has 15 residues. CDR3 amino acids: CASPRSRFSYNEQFF. In DNA, the CDR3 is TGTGCCAGCCCCAGATCCAGATTCTCCTACAATGAGCAGTTCTTC. Together with reference TRBV2 and TRBJ2-1, the CDR3 gives the full variable domain: EPEVTQTPSHQVTQMGQEVILRCVPISNHLYFYWYRQILGQKVEFLVSFYNNEISEKSEIFDDQFSVERPDGSNFTLKIRSTKLEDSAMYFCASPRSRFSYNEQFFGPGTRLTVL.

V is TRBV9 and J is TRBJ2-5; TRBD2 matches 12 bases. The junction had 8 bases not matched to a gene; V was cut back by 4 bases and J by 4 bases. Germline V gives CDR1 SGDLS, CDR2 YYNGEE. There are 16 residues in the CDR3. CDR3: CASSQSSGGALETQYF. The CDR3 DNA reads as TGTGCCAGCAGCCAATCTAGCGGGGGGGCCCTAGAGACCCAGTACTTC.

The chain is built from TRBV6-2 or TRBV6-3 and TRBJ1-1; D remains unclear. This CDR3 has 13 amino acids. Trimming cost V 4 bases and J 3 bases, with 9 bases left between them. In germline, CDR1 is MNHEY, CDR2 SVGEGT. CDR3 sequence reads: CASSSLLYTEAFF. The CDR3 bases are TGTGCCAGCAGTTCCCTACTTTACACTGAAGCTTTCTTT.

The V call is TRBV3-1 (or the pseudogene TRBV3-2), the J call TRBJ1-3; D is perhaps TRBD1 (6 bases). Germline lookup yields CDR1 LGHDT and CDR2 YNNKEL (reference sequence). This CDR3 is 20 amino acids long. Trimming shortened V by 1 base and J by 2 bases, and 24 bases separated the two germline ends. CDR3 DNA sequence: TGTGCCAGCAGCCAAGGAGTATTTACTCGGGACATAGCGCCTGGAAACACCATATATTTT. Its protein is CASSQGVFTRDIAPGNTIYF.

The rearrangement links TRBV24-1 to TRBJ1-1, with D unclear. From germline, CDR1 is KGHDR and CDR2 SFDVKD. The CDR3 runs 18 residues. The ends were cut back, 0 bases at V and 1 base at J, with 17 bases in the middle. CDR3 sequence reads: CATSDLRTVGGRNTEAFF. The CDR3 bases are TGTGCCACCAGTGATTTGAGGACGGTGGGTGGGAGGAACACTGAAGCTTTCTTT.

The chain combines TRBV29-1 with TRBJ1-2, with 11 bases identical to TRBD1. The V segment lost 3 bases and the J segment 4 bases; nucleotides outside the gene matches: 1. Germline V CDR1 and CDR2: SQVTM, ANQGSEA. The CDR3 has 13 amino acids. As DNA, the CDR3 is TGCAGCGTTGAGGGACAGGGGGTCTATGGCTACACCTTC. Translated: CSVEGQGVYGYTF.

In this sample, this clone turned up a few times. CDR3 region: CASSLGPNEETQYF. CDR3 bases: TGTGCCAGCAGCTTGGGGCCGAACGAAGAGACCCAGTACTTC. V gene TRBV5-8 combines with J gene TRBJ2-5, with D uncertain. CDR1 is SGHTS and CDR2 is YDEGEE in the germline V gene. CDR3 size: 14 residues. Trimming cost V 0 bases and J 3 bases, with 9 bases left between them.

This chain's CDR3 is CASSVRAGGNEKLFF. CDR3 nucleotides: TGTGCCAGCAGTGTACGAGCAGGGGGTAATGAAAAACTGTTTTTT. The chain recombines TRBV2 with TRBJ1-4; 7 nucleotides align to TRBD1. This CDR3 is 15 amino acids long. Germline CDR1 is SNHLY and CDR2 is FYNNEI. V shed 4 bases and J 4 bases; nucleotides not matched to a gene: 6.

This rearrangement joins TRBV4-2 to TRBJ2-3; D is possibly TRBD2 (5 bases). V was trimmed by 1 base and J by 2 bases, leaving 10 bases between them. From germline, CDR1 is LGHNA and CDR2 YNFKEQ. The CDR3 has 15 residues. The CDR3 region is CASSQVGAITDTQYF. CDR3 coding DNA: TGTGCCAGCAGCCAAGTGGGAGCTATCACAGATACGCAGTATTTT.

In this sample, this clone turned up once. The rearrangement links TRBV5-1 to TRBJ2-1; 16 bases agree with TRBD2. This CDR3 is 17 amino acids long. V gave up 4 bases and J gave up 7 bases; unmatched junction bases: 8. The germline CDR1 and CDR2 sequences are SGHRS and YFSETQ. The DNA of the CDR3 is TGCGCCAGCAGCCAGGGACTAGCGGGGGGGCCTAAAAATGAGCAGTTCTTC. Protein: CASSQGLAGGPKNEQFF.

J is TRBJ2-1 and V is TRBV29-1, with 14 nucleotides matching TRBD2. The CDR3 has 14 residues. The V segment lost 7 bases and the J segment 5 bases; nucleotides outside the gene matches: 4. The germline gives CDR1 SQVTM, CDR2 ANQGSEA. The CDR3 region has the DNA TGCAGCGCCCCGGGACTAGCGGGGGACAATGAGCAGTTCTTC. Translating it yields CSAPGLAGDNEQFF.

The V call is TRBV5-1, the J call TRBJ2-7; TRBD1 is a possible D gene (6 bases). Germline assignment: CDR1 SGHRS and CDR2 YFSETQ. This CDR3 has 15 amino acids. Trimming shortened V by 0 bases and J by 3 bases, and 13 bases separated the two germline ends. The CDR3 DNA sequence: TGCGCCAGCAGCTTGGATCTCGGCAGGGGCTACGAGCAGTACTTC. Translating gives CASSLDLGRGYEQYF.

CDR3 sequence reads: CASSQETSGLETQYF. The CDR3 DNA reads TGTGCCAGCAGCCAGGAGACTAGCGGTTTGGAGACCCAGTACTTC. This chain uses TRBV7-7 with TRBJ2-5, with 9 bases that match TRBD2. The V segment lost 5 bases and the J segment 5 bases; nucleotides outside the gene matches: 9. Per the germline V gene, CDR1 is SSHAT and CDR2 is FNYEAQ (reference sequence). The CDR3 extends over 15 amino acids.